These 3 T cell receptor beta chains were all obtained from the same sample, sequenced in a study of cytomegalovirus exposure and HLA in healthy donors. Assay: immunoSEQ multiplex PCR; the TCRdb copy retains only in-frame clones and omits some. Found here are about 270,000 clones, approximately 83% of them singletons; the top ten hold 1%. Material: PBMCs. The receptors were gathered from a woman between 18 and 29 years old in good health and CMV-seronegative.

This chain links TRBV27 with TRBJ2-7, with a possible D match to TRBD1 (6 bases). The CDR3 totals 14 residues. The ends were cut back, 3 bases at V and 2 bases at J, with 11 bases in the middle. Germline lookup yields CDR1 MNHEY and CDR2 SMNVEV (reference sequence). CDR3: CASSFPGQTYEQYF. The CDR3, as DNA: TGTGCCAGCAGTTTCCCCGGACAGACCTACGAGCAGTACTTC.

This rearrangement joins TRBV27 to TRBJ2-1; TRBD2 aligns across 11 bases. This CDR3 contains 16 residues. The trim removed 7 bases at V and 4 bases at J, leaving 9 bases unmatched. Germline V CDR1 and CDR2: MNHEY, SMNVEV (reference sequence). The CDR3 region is CASIAPLAGGYNEQFF. CDR3 sequence (DNA): TGTGCCAGCATTGCACCGCTAGCGGGGGGTTACAATGAGCAGTTCTTC.

The V gene is TRBV6-6, the J gene TRBJ1-2, with D unclear. The CDR3 runs 15 residues. V shed 7 bases and J shed 8 bases, with 23 bases lying between them. Germline V CDR1 and CDR2: MNHNY, SVGAGI (reference sequence). CDR3 amino acids: CASIQRMGGSLGYTF. The CDR3 bases are TGTGCCAGCATCCAGAGAATGGGAGGAAGCTTAGGCTACACCTTC.